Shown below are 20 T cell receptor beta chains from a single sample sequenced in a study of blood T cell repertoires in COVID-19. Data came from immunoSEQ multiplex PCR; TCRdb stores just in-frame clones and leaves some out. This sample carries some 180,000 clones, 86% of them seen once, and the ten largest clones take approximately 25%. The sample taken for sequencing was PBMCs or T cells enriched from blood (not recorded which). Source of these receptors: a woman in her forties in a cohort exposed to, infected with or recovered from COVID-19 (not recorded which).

CDR3 DNA: TGTGCCAGCAGCCCGGGGAATAGCAATCAGCCCCAGCATTTT. This sequence encodes CASSPGNSNQPQHF. The chain recombines TRBV5-5 with TRBJ1-5; D not certain. The V and J ends lost 4 bases and 0 bases respectively, with 8 bases between them. This CDR3 is 14 amino acids long. Germline V gene lookup returns CDR1 SGHKS and CDR2 YYEKEE (reference sequence). The variable domain in full, completed from reference TRBV5-5 and TRBJ1-5, reads DAGVTQSPTHLIKTRGQQVTLRCSPISGHKSVSWYQQVLGQGPQFIFQYYEKEERGRGNFPDRFSARQFPNYSSELNVNALLLGDSALYLCASSPGNSNQPQHFGDGTRLSIL.

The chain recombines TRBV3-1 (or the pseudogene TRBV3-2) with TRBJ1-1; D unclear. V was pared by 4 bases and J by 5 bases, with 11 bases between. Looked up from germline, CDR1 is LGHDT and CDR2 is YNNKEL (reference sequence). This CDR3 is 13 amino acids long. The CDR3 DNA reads TGTGCCAGCAGCCCCCTCCGGGGAACTGAAGCTTTCTTT. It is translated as CASSPLRGTEAFF.

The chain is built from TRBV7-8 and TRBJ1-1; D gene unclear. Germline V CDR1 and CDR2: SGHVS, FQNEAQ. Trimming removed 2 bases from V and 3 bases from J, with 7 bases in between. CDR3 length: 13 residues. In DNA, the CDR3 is TGTGCCAGCAGCTTACGAGTGGACACTGAAGCTTTCTTT. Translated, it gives CASSLRVDTEAFF.

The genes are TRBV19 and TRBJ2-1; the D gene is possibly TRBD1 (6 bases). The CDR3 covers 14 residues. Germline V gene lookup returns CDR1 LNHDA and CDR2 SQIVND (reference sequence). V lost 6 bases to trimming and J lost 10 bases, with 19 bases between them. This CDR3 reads CASSPGQSFREQFF. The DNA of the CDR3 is TGTGCCAGTAGCCCCGGACAGTCTTTTCGGGAGCAGTTCTTC.

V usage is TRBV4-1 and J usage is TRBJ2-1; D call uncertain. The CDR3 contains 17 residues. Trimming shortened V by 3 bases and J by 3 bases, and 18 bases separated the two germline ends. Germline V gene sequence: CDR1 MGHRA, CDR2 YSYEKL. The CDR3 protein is CASSQPRGRMDYNEQFF. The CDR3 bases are TGCGCCAGCAGCCAGCCCCGAGGAAGGATGGACTACAATGAGCAGTTCTTC.

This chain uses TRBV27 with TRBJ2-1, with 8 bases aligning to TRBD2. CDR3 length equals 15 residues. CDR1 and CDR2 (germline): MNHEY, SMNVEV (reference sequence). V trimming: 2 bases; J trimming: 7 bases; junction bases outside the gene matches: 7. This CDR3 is CASSLSSGRVNEQFF. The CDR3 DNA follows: TGTGCCAGCAGTTTAAGCAGCGGGAGAGTTAATGAGCAGTTCTTC.

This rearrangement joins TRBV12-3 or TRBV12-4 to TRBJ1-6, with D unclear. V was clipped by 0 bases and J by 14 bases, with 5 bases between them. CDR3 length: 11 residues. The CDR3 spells CASSLAHTLHF. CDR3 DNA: TGTGCCAGCAGTTTAGCCCACACCCTCCACTTT.

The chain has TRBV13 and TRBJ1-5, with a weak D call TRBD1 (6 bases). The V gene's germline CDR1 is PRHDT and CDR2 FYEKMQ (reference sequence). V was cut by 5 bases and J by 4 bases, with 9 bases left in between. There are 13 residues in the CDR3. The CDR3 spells CASSRTGNQPQHF. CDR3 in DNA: TGTGCCAGCAGCCGTACAGGGAATCAGCCCCAGCATTTT.

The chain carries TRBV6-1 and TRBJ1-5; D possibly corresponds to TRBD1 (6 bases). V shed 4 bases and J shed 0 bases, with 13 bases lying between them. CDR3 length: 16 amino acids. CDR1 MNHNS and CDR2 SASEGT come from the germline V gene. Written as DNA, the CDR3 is TGTGCCAGCAGTGGACGGACAGTAAATAGCAATCAGCCCCAGCATTTT. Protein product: CASSGRTVNSNQPQHF.

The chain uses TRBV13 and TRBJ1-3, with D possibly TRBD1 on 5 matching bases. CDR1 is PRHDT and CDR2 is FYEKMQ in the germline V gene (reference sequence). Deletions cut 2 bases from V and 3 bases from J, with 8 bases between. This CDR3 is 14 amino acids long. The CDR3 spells CASSLQGGGNTIYF. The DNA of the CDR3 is TGTGCCAGCAGCTTACAGGGTGGTGGAAACACCATATATTTT. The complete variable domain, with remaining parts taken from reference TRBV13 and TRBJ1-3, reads AAGVIQSPRHLIKEKRETATLKCYPIPRHDTVYWYQQGPGQDPQFLISFYEKMQSDKGSIPDRFSAQQFSDYHSELNMSSLELGDSALYFCASSLQGGGNTIYFGEGSWLTVV.

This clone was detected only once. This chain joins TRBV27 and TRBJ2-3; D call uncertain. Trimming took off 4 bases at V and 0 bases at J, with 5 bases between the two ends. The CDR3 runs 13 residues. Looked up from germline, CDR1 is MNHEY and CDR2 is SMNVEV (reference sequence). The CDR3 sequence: CASSWASTDTQYF. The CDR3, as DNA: TGTGCCAGCAGTTGGGCTAGCACAGATACGCAGTATTTT.

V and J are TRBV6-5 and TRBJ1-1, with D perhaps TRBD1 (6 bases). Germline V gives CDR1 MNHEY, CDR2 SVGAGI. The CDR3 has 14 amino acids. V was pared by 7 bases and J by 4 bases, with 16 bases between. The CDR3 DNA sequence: TGTGCCAGCACCAAGGGGGGGGCCCGCACTGAAGCTTTCTTT. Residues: CASTKGGARTEAFF.

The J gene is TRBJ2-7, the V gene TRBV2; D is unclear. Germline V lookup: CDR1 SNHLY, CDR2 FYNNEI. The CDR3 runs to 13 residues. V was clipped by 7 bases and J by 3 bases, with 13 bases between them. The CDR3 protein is CASNDDKSYEQYF. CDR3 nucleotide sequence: TGTGCCAGCAACGACGACAAGAGCTACGAGCAGTACTTC. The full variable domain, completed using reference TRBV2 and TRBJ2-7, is EPEVTQTPSHQVTQMGQEVILRCVPISNHLYFYWYRQILGQKVEFLVSFYNNEISEKSEIFDDQFSVERPDGSNFTLKIRSTKLEDSAMYFCASNDDKSYEQYFGPGTRLTVT.

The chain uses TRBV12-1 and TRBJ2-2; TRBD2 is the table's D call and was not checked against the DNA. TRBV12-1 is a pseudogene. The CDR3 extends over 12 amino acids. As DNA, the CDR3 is TGTGCCAGCAGTTCCCCGTTCGGGGAGCTGTTTTTT. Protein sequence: CASSSPFGELFF.

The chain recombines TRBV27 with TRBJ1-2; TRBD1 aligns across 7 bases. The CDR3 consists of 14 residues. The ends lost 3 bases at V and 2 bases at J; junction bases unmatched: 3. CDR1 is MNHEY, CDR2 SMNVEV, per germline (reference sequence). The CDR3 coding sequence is TGTGCCAGCAGTTTTGCAGGGGGAAACTATGGCTACACCTTC. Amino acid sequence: CASSFAGGNYGYTF.

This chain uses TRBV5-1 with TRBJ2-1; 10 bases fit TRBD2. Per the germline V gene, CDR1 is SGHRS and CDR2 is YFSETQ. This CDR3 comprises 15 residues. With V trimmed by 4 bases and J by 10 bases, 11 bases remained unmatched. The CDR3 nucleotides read TGCGCCAGCAGCACCGGACTAGCGGCCTGGGTGGAGCAGTTCTTC. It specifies CASSTGLAAWVEQFF.

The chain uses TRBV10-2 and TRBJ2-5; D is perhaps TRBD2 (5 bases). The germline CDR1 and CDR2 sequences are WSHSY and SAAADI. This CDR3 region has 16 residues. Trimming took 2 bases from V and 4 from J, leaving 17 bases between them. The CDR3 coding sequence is TGCGCCAGCAGTGAGGGATACGGGGTGGGGAGAGAGACCCAGTACTTC. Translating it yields CASSEGYGVGRETQYF.

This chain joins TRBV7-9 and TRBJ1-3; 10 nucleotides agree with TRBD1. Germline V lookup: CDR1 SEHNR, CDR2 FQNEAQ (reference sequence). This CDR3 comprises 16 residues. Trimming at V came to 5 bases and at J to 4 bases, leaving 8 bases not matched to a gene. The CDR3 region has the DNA TGTGCCAGCAGCAACCGGGACAGGGGAGTCGGAAACACCATATATTTT. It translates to CASSNRDRGVGNTIYF.

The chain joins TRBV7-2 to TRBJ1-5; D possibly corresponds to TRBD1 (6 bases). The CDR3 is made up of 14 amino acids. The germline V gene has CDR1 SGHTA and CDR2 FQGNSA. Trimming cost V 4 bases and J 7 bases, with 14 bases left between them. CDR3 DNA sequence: TGTGCCAGCAGCTCCCTCGACAGGAGCCAGCCCCAGCATTTT. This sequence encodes CASSSLDRSQPQHF.

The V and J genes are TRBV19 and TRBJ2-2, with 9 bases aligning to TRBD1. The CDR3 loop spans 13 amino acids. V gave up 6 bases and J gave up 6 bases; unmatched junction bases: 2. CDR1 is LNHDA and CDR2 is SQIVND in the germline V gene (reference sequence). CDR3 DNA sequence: TGTGCCAGTAGCCGACAGGGGGCCGGGGAGCTGTTTTTT. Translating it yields CASSRQGAGELFF.